This is a list of T cell receptor beta chains from one sample in a study of human T cells and chemical hapten exposure. Each CDR3 protein gets one entry after TCRdb re-called the RACE reads with MiXCR. The sample gives approximately 400,000 distinct CDR3 sequences, more than 4.5% of which show up once; approximately 2.4% is in the top ten. Source: whole blood, taken in connection with sensitization to the hapten diphenylcyclopropenone (DPC). The receptors originated from a woman aged 50 to 60 with alopecia areata. Some clones in this sample may be carry-over from other donors' samples. Both conserved end residues are part of each CDR3. A D gene is named only where the DNA matches it firmly. Clone size is shown for a subset of rows, as once, few, many or a class of expanded clone.

>TRBJ2-5|many|TRBV28|NA
CASTRQETQYF
TGTGCCAGCACCCGACAAGAGACCCAGTACTTC
>TRBJ1-1|NA|TRBV20-1|NA
CSASWTGGDTEAFF
TGCAGTGCTAGCTGGACCGGGGGCGACACTGAAGCTTTCTTT
>TRBJ1-6|many|TRBV6-5|NA
CASTQRQPSPLHF
TGTGCCAGCACCCAAAGACAACCTTCACCCCTCCACTTT
>TRBJ1-3|NA|TRBV6-1|NA
CASSEATGTSGNTIYF
TGTGCCAGCAGTGAAGCGACGGGTACCTCTGGAAACACCATATATTTT
>TRBJ2-5|many|TRBV10-3|NA
CAISESSTTEETQYF
TGTGCCATCAGTGAGTCGAGTACTACCGAAGAGACCCAGTACTTC
>TRBJ2-7|many|TRBV10-2|TRBD2
CASRRGLAGSLDYEQYF
TGCGCCAGCAGGAGGGGACTAGCGGGCTCCCTGGACTACGAGCAGTACTTC
>TRBJ2-7|many|TRBV27|NA
CASSLRISNEQYF
TGTGCCAGCAGTTTAAGGATTTCGAACGAGCAGTACTTC
>TRBJ2-1|once|TRBV5-1|TRBD2
CASTVAGGNRYNEQFF
TGCGCCAGCACCGTAGCGGGAGGGAATAGATACAATGAGCAGTTCTTC
>TRBJ1-2|many|TRBV2|NA
CATQRSLKDYGYTF
TGTGCCACCCAACGGTCGCTAAAGGACTATGGCTACACCTTC
>TRBJ1-1|many|TRBV12-3/TRBV12-4|TRBD1
CASSRDRVTEAFF
TGTGCCAGCAGTCGGGACAGGGTAACTGAAGCTTTCTTT
>TRBJ2-1|many|TRBV7-9|NA
CASSPYDEQFF
TGTGCCAGCAGCCCCTACGATGAGCAGTTCTTC
>TRBJ2-7|many|TRBV4-1|NA
CATMGVNYEQYF
TGCGCCACTATGGGGGTAAACTACGAGCAGTACTTC
>TRBJ1-3|few|TRBV6-5|NA
CASRGSGRGSGNTIYF
TGTGCCAGCCGGGGAAGCGGCAGGGGATCTGGAAACACCATATATTTT
>TRBJ2-1|many|TRBV5-1|NA
CASSTGRSYNEQFF
TGCGCCAGCAGTACTGGGAGGTCCTACAATGAGCAGTTCTTC
>TRBJ1-2|few|TRBV12-3/TRBV12-4|TRBD1
CASSFRQGWTGYTF
TGTGCCAGCAGTTTCAGACAGGGTTGGACTGGCTACACCTTC
>TRBJ2-1|NA|TRBV29-1|NA
CSVEGSPGTYNEQFF
TGCAGCGTTGAAGGGTCCCCCGGGACCTACAATGAGCAGTTCTTC
>TRBJ1-4|NA|TRBV25-1|NA
CASRQGQVNEKLFF
TGTGCCAGCAGGCAGGGGCAGGTTAATGAAAAACTGTTTTTT
>TRBJ2-7|many|TRBV6-2/TRBV6-3|TRBD2
CASSNGLAYEQYF
TGTGCCAGCAGTAACGGACTAGCCTACGAGCAGTACTTC
>TRBJ2-4|NA|TRBV20-1|TRBD1
CSAIATTGGRLNIQYF
TGCAGTGCGATTGCGACGACAGGGGGCCGATTGAACATTCAGTACTTC
>TRBJ2-7|NA|TRBV6-6|TRBD1
CASRPPRQGAEQYF
TGTGCCAGCAGACCCCCACGCCAGGGGGCAGAGCAGTACTTC
>TRBJ2-3|many|TRBV7-6|TRBD2
CASSLVVAGDKTDTQYF
TGTGCCAGCAGCTTAGTGGTAGCGGGAGATAAGACAGATACGCAGTATTTT
>TRBJ1-5|many|TRBV12-3/TRBV12-4|TRBD1
CASSLVGTGHQPQHF
TGTGCCAGCAGTTTAGTCGGGACAGGGCATCAGCCCCAGCATTTT
>TRBJ1-6|NA|TRBV27|NA
CASSFRWEGSPLHF
TGTGCCAGCAGTTTTCGGTGGGAAGGCTCACCCCTCCACTTT
>TRBJ1-4|few|TRBV2|TRBD1
CASSGQGLGNEKLFF
TGTGCCAGCTCCGGACAGGGACTAGGAAATGAAAAACTGTTTTTT
>TRBJ1-5|NA|TRBV4-2|NA
CASSQPNQPQRF
TGTGCCAGCAGCCAGCCAAATCAGCCCCAGCGTTTT
>TRBJ2-2|NA|TRBV7-6|NA
CASSPNVVGELFF
TGTGCCAGCAGCCCCAACGTGGTCGGGGAGCTGTTTTTT
>TRBJ2-3|few|TRBV29-1|NA
CSVSRGAGSTDTQYF
TGCAGCGTTTCGAGGGGGGCGGGTAGCACAGATACGCAGTATTTT
>TRBJ2-3|many|TRBV6-6|NA
CASNERASTDTQYF
TGTGCCAGCAATGAGCGGGCTAGCACAGATACGCAGTATTTT
>TRBJ2-2|many|TRBV12-3/TRBV12-4|NA
CASKQGSGGELFF
TGTGCCAGCAAACAGGGAAGTGGCGGGGAGCTGTTTTTT
>TRBJ1-1|few|TRBV30|NA
CAWSEGGTNTEAFF
TGTGCCTGGAGTGAGGGGGGCACGAACACTGAAGCTTTCTTT
>TRBJ1-1|NA|TRBV6-2/TRBV6-3|TRBD1
CASRGDREQLNTEAFF
TGTGCCAGCAGGGGGGACAGGGAACAGCTGAACACTGAAGCTTTCTTT
>TRBJ2-7|few|TRBV12-3/TRBV12-4|TRBD1
CASSSGTGSGEQYF
TGTGCCAGCAGTTCCGGGACAGGGAGTGGGGAGCAGTACTTC
>TRBJ1-5|NA|TRBV20-1|TRBD1
CSARQGARNQPQHF
TGCAGTGCTAGACAGGGGGCGCGTAATCAGCCCCAGCATTTT
>TRBJ2-7|few|TRBV7-2|NA
CASSSTLALYEQYF
TGTGCCAGCAGCTCGACCCTGGCTCTCTACGAGCAGTACTTC
>TRBJ2-3|few|TRBV20-1|NA
CSASGGRGTTDTQYF
TGCAGTGCTAGCGGGGGGCGGGGAACCACAGATACGCAGTATTTT
>TRBJ2-5|NA|TRBV28|NA
CASKPFEETQYF
TGTGCCAGCAAGCCGTTCGAAGAGACCCAGTACTTC
>TRBJ2-7|many|TRBV25-1|NA
CASSGPGYAEQYF
TGTGCCAGCAGTGGTCCGGGGTATGCCGAGCAGTACTTC
>TRBJ2-7|many|TRBV15|NA
CATSRDQGYEQYF
TGTGCCACCAGCAGAGATCAGGGGTACGAGCAGTACTTC
>TRBJ2-1|many|TRBV29-1|TRBD2
CSVEASGYNEQFF
TGCAGCGTTGAGGCTAGCGGTTACAATGAGCAGTTCTTC
>TRBJ2-5|many|TRBV7-8|NA
CASSLAATQETQYF
TGTGCCAGCAGCTTAGCCGCTACCCAAGAGACCCAGTACTTC
>TRBJ1-1|once|TRBV7-8|TRBD1
CASSTGTGRTEAFF
TGTGCCAGCAGCACAGGGACAGGGAGGACTGAAGCTTTCTTT
>TRBJ2-2|few|TRBV29-1|NA
CSVEVGLTGELFF
TGCAGCGTTGAGGTTGGCCTTACCGGGGAGCTGTTTTTT
>TRBJ2-1|few|TRBV13|NA
CASRQLALSSYNEQFF
TGTGCCAGCCGCCAACTAGCTTTGAGCTCCTACAATGAGCAGTTCTTC